The following is a T cell receptor beta chain sequence with its context. Per the original methods: Estimated nucleated cell counts came from reference gene primer amplification. TCRdb's table, derived via immunoSEQ multiplex PCR, lists solely in-frame clones and lacks some. Clonal size and the V and J genes are those of that table, whereas D and trimming came from the DNA. The sample yields hundreds of thousands of clones, roughly 86% seen once. The germline CDR1 and CDR2 sequences are SGHKS and YYEKEE (reference sequence). CDR3 length: 18 amino acids. The V and J ends lost 0 bases and 4 bases, in that order; junction bases with no gene match: 13. The sample is drawn from a study of blood T cell repertoires in COVID-19. Study context: Sources were T cells, B-cell-depleted T cells, or PBMCs; the material itself was cDNA or gDNA.

Cohorts were based on clinical histories the participants reported. For recovered donors of Cohort 3, there were two negative PCRs, clearance, or symptom resolution. This TCR was sampled from a woman aged 45-60 years who had recovered from COVID-19. Sequencing was done on a sample of PBMCs or T cells enriched from blood (not recorded which). The chain is built from TRBV5-5 and TRBJ2-5; TRBD2 matches 9 bases. The CDR3 sequence: CASSLATSGGPLRETQYF. The CDR3 DNA reads TGTGCCAGCAGCTTGGCGACTAGCGGTGGGCCCCTCCGAGAGACCCAGTACTTC.